This T cell receptor (beta chain) came from a study of metastatic and nonmetastatic thyroid tumors. Deletions cut 2 bases from V and 0 bases from J, with 9 bases between. The CDR3 totals 14 residues. Germline V CDR1 and CDR2: DFQATT, SNEGSKA (reference sequence). Ten or more counts support this clone. TCRdb reprocessed the PCR reads via MiXCR. The table includes fewer than 40,000 clones, 15% to 20% detected once. None of the patients had undergone any treatment ahead of thyroid surgery. The sequenced sample consisted of blood. V usage is TRBV20-1 and J usage is TRBJ2-3; D gene ambiguous. The receptor comes from a male donor with papillary thyroid cancer or a benign thyroid nodule (not recorded which). Some clones in this sample may be carry-over from other donors' samples. The chain's CDR3 is CSARSRTSTDTQYF. CDR3 sequence (DNA): TGCAGTGCTAGATCGAGAACAAGCACAGATACGCAGTATTTT.